These T cell receptor beta chains were read from a single sample in a study of regulatory T cells. Clones were sequenced by immunoSEQ multiplex PCR, and TCRdb holds only the in-frame ones, with some missing. The table shows about 18,000 clones, with 92% occurring only once. The specimen was CD8+ T cells sorted from blood. The receptors were sampled from a young adult with CD3G deficiency. Each CDR3 is given without its conserved first and last residue. The D gene is left open where the match is weak.

CDR3 length	V gene	J gene	D gene	CDR3 protein
13	TRBV29-1	TRBJ2-3	.	SVEGWSTETDTQY
16	TRBV9	TRBJ2-2	TRBD1	ASSVVLGNRGNTGELF
14	TRBV7-9	TRBJ2-1	.	ASSPQEGRLYNEQF
11	TRBV11-2	TRBJ2-1	.	ASSLGYSGGQF
14	TRBV7-9	TRBJ1-1	.	ASSPGKHGLNTEAF
11	TRBV28	TRBJ1-2	.	ASSQTGVGGYT
13	TRBV9	TRBJ1-1	TRBD1	ASSGQTGGYTEAF
12	TRBV4-1	TRBJ1-1	TRBD1	ASSQRQGALGAF
11	TRBV12-1	TRBJ1-5	.	APGHTSNQPQH
9	TRBV4-3	TRBJ2-4	TRBD1	ASSQMGQLY
14	TRBV19	TRBJ1-1	TRBD1	ASSIRDRGRNTEAF
11	TRBV30	TRBJ2-7	.	AWSLGYSGEQY
12	TRBV7-9	TRBJ2-7	.	ASSLARTAYEQY
11	TRBV6-1	TRBJ1-4	.	ASEGPTNEKLF
12	TRBV6-1	TRBJ2-7	TRBD1	ASSATGGSYEQY
11	TRBV5-1	TRBJ2-7	.	ASSPGYLYEQY
15	TRBV11-3	TRBJ2-3	TRBD2	ASSQGLAGVITDTQY
13	TRBV6-1	TRBJ2-1	TRBD1	ASSLTGATYNEQF
13	TRBV18	TRBJ2-3	TRBD1	ASSPPTGSTDTQY
13	TRBV10-3	TRBJ2-3	.	AIRTLRGGADTQY
12	TRBV7-8	TRBJ2-1	.	ASSIWTTGNEQF
8	TRBV6-6	TRBJ1-2	.	ASSSIGYT